The T cell receptor beta chain under discussion was sequenced for a study of T cells in Graves' hyperthyroidism and ophthalmopathy. Across the whole study: Upon initial diagnosis and before any treatment, peripheral blood was collected.

V lost 7 bases to trimming and J lost 0 bases, with 13 bases between them. The CDR3 extends over 13 amino acids. CDR1 and CDR2 (germline): SQVTM, ANQGSEA. The TCR beta CDR3 regions underwent amplification using RNA transcripts as the source. The HTBI primer set was used in a first-round RT-PCR of the TCR CDR3. TCRdb redid the calling of the multiplex PCR reads with MiXCR, one entry per CDR3 protein. This table holds 200,000 to 250,000 distinct CDR3 sequences, under 20% found once. This clonotype originated in a man aged 50 to 60 with Graves' hyperthyroidism. This rearrangement joins TRBV29-1 to TRBJ2-7, with D possibly matching TRBD2 (6 bases). The sample comprised blood. The CDR3 loop reads CSAVLATSYEQYF. For the CDR3, the DNA is TGCAGCGCCGTCCTAGCGACCTCCTACGAGCAGTACTTC.